The next 29 T cell receptor beta chains were all read from a single sample in a study of shared clonotypes between healthy human individuals. This table comes from immunoSEQ multiplex PCR, and its TCRdb copy is limited to in-frame clones, with some not included. The table records 2 million to 2.5 million clones, 90% to 97% of them present only once. The sequencing input was naive CD4+ T cells sorted from blood. Documented subset: CD45RA+ positively selected. All receptors derive from a man aged 18 to 35 in good health.

This sequence joins TRBV6-5 and TRBJ2-1; D remains unclear. Germline values: CDR1 MNHEY, CDR2 SVGAGI. The CDR3 length is 13 residues. The ends were cut back, 4 bases at V and 9 bases at J, with 13 bases in the middle. The CDR3 reads CASSLDFFAEQFF. CDR3 nucleotides: TGTGCCAGCAGTTTAGATTTCTTCGCTGAGCAGTTCTTC.

The V gene is TRBV29-1, the J gene TRBJ1-1; D gene unclear. Looked up from germline, CDR1 is SQVTM and CDR2 is ANQGSEA. The CDR3 covers 12 residues. V was cut by 6 bases and J by 3 bases, with 11 bases left in between. This CDR3 reads CSVLPGDTEAFF. CDR3 nucleotides: TGCAGCGTATTACCCGGGGACACTGAAGCTTTCTTT.

The V gene is TRBV5-1, the J gene TRBJ2-1; no reliable D call. Germline-derived CDR1 and CDR2 are SGHRS and YFSETQ. Trimming left V 4 bases short and J 0 bases short, with 8 bases between. CDR3 length equals 14 residues. Here the CDR3 reads CASSPGPSYNEQFF. Here the CDR3 DNA reads TGCGCCAGCAGCCCCGGGCCCTCCTACAATGAGCAGTTCTTC.

This clone was seen only once. The chain joins TRBV5-6 to TRBJ2-3; a weak D match, TRBD2 (5 bases). V was clipped by 4 bases and J by 0 bases, with 9 bases between them. Germline V gives CDR1 SGHDT, CDR2 YYEEEE. The CDR3 runs 14 residues. The CDR3 spells CASSPGISTDTQYF. CDR3 in DNA: TGTGCCAGCAGCCCCGGGATAAGCACAGATACGCAGTATTTT.

The genes are TRBV19 and TRBJ1-5; a weak D match, TRBD1 (6 bases). The CDR3 covers 14 residues. CDR1 LNHDA and CDR2 SQIVND come from the germline V gene (reference sequence). Trimming took off 5 bases at V and 3 bases at J, with 11 bases between the two ends. DNA for the CDR3: TGTGCCAGTAGTGACGACAGGTACAATCAGCCCCAGCATTTT. This sequence encodes CASSDDRYNQPQHF. The complete variable domain, with remaining parts taken from reference TRBV19 and TRBJ1-5, reads DGGITQSPKYLFRKEGQNVTLSCEQNLNHDAMYWYRQDPGQGLRLIYYSQIVNDFQKGDIAEGYSVSREKKESFPLTVTSAQKNPTAFYLCASSDDRYNQPQHFGDGTRLSIL.

The chain uses TRBV5-1 and TRBJ2-3; TRBD2 agrees at 12 bases. CDR3 length equals 17 residues. V shed 1 base, J shed 0 bases, and the junction held 3 bases outside the gene matches. The germline V gene has CDR1 SGHRS and CDR2 YFSETQ. CDR3 loop: CASSLPGTSGSTDTQYF. CDR3 in DNA: TGCGCCAGCAGCTTGCCGGGGACTAGCGGGAGCACAGATACGCAGTATTTT.

The V gene is TRBV5-1, the J gene TRBJ2-2; D is possibly TRBD2 (6 bases). The CDR3 has 14 amino acids. From germline, CDR1 is SGHRS and CDR2 YFSETQ. Trimming took 5 bases from V and 0 from J, leaving 8 bases between them. The CDR3 bases are TGCGCCAGCAGTTGGGACTCGAACACCGGGGAGCTGTTTTTT. As protein: CASSWDSNTGELFF. Full variable domain (missing parts from reference TRBV5-1 and TRBJ2-2): KAGVTQTPRYLIKTRGQQVTLSCSPISGHRSVSWYQQTPGQGLQFLFEYFSETQRNKGNFPGRFSGRQFSNSRSEMNVSTLELGDSALYLCASSWDSNTGELFFGEGSRLTVL.

J is TRBJ1-1 and V is TRBV28; 7 bases align to TRBD1. The junction had 3 bases not matched to a gene; V was cut back by 5 bases and J by 0 bases. The CDR3 has 14 amino acids. Germline CDR1 MDHEN, CDR2 SYDVKM. CDR3: CASSAGGLNTEAFF. In DNA, the CDR3 is TGTGCCAGCAGTGCAGGGGGATTGAACACTGAAGCTTTCTTT.

This clone has only one observation. V gene TRBV29-1 combines with J gene TRBJ2-7; no clear D. There are 11 residues in the CDR3. The germline CDR1 and CDR2 sequences are SQVTM and ANQGSEA. The V and J ends lost 4 bases and 5 bases respectively, with 9 bases between them. Written as DNA, the CDR3 is TGCAGCGTTGGGGCCTGGAACGAGCAGTACTTC. Protein sequence: CSVGAWNEQYF.

This clone was seen just once. The chain employs TRBV5-1 and TRBJ1-1; the D is unclear. The CDR3 consists of 11 residues. The V end was cut by 3 bases, the J end by 8 bases, with 8 bases between. CDR1 is SGHRS, CDR2 YFSETQ, per germline. This CDR3 is CASSSNREAFF. CDR3 in DNA: TGCGCCAGCAGCTCGAACCGGGAAGCTTTCTTT.

This chain's CDR3 is CASSPEVNAYGYTF. The CDR3 DNA follows: TGTGCCAGCTCACCCGAGGTCAATGCCTATGGCTACACCTTC. The rearrangement uses TRBV18 and TRBJ1-2; unclear D gene. V was pared by 3 bases and J by 4 bases, with 12 bases between. The CDR3 extends over 14 amino acids. Germline CDR1 and CDR2: KGHSH and LQKENI.

The chain combines TRBV6-5 with TRBJ2-5; maybe TRBD1 (6 bases). The J call may be in error: the DNA end matches TRBJ2-7 better. Germline V CDR1 and CDR2: MNHEY, SVGAGI. CDR3 size: 12 residues. The DNA of the CDR3 is TGTGCCAGCAGAAAGGGGGTCTACGAGCAGTACTTC. Translation gives CASRKGVYEQYF.

J is TRBJ2-2 and V is TRBV6-5; unclear D gene. The ends were cut back, 0 bases at V and 4 bases at J, with 9 bases in the middle. CDR1 is MNHEY, CDR2 SVGAGI, per germline. This CDR3 has 15 residues. The CDR3 region is CASSYSGNPTGELFF. CDR3 nucleotide sequence: TGTGCCAGCAGTTACTCGGGCAATCCCACCGGGGAGCTGTTTTTT.

The chain employs TRBV13 and TRBJ1-6; 9 bases line up with TRBD1. V trimming: 5 bases; J trimming: 0 bases; junction bases outside the gene matches: 14. The CDR3 contains 20 residues. Germline values: CDR1 PRHDT, CDR2 FYEKMQ (reference sequence). The DNA of the CDR3 is TGTGCCAGCAGCGGAGGGACAGGGATGGCGGCAAGCTCCTATAATTCACCCCTCCACTTT. Translation gives CASSGGTGMAASSYNSPLHF.

The genes are TRBV11-2 and TRBJ2-5, with D possibly TRBD1 on 5 matching bases. Trimming took off 0 bases at V and 7 bases at J, with 12 bases between the two ends. The CDR3 contains 14 residues. Germline CDR1 is SGHAT and CDR2 is FQNNGV. CDR3 amino acids: CASSLDTGRWTQYF. CDR3 sequence (DNA): TGTGCCAGCAGCTTAGACACAGGACGGTGGACCCAGTACTTC. The whole variable domain, remainder taken from reference TRBV11-2 and TRBJ2-5, is EAGVAQSPRYKIIEKRQSVAFWCNPISGHATLYWYQQILGQGPKLLIQFQNNGVVDDSQLPKDRFSAERLKGVDSTLKIQPAKLEDSAVYLCASSLDTGRWTQYFGPGTRLLVL.

The CDR3 spells CASSVRAGQGVFF. CDR3 bases: TGTGCCAGCAGTGTACGGGCTGGACAGGGAGTTTTCTTT. The chain carries TRBV2 and TRBJ1-1; 8 bases line up with TRBD1. V shed 4 bases, J shed 13 bases, and the junction held 11 bases outside the gene matches. There are 13 residues in the CDR3. The germline CDR1 and CDR2 sequences are SNHLY and FYNNEI.

This rearrangement joins TRBV18 to TRBJ2-5; D is uncertain. From germline, CDR1 is KGHSH and CDR2 LQKENI. The CDR3 is 14 amino acids. Trimming shortened V by 2 bases and J by 0 bases, and 7 bases separated the two germline ends. The CDR3: CASSPAMYQETQYF. The CDR3 coding sequence is TGTGCCAGCTCACCAGCGATGTACCAAGAGACCCAGTACTTC.

This chain connects TRBV7-2 to TRBJ2-1; 14 bases fit TRBD2. J lost 7 bases, V lost 3 bases, and 5 bases had no gene match. This CDR3 has 16 residues. Per the germline V gene, CDR1 is SGHTA and CDR2 is FQGNSA. The CDR3 protein is CASSLGLAGAWNEQFF. The CDR3 region has the DNA TGTGCCAGCAGCTTGGGACTAGCGGGAGCTTGGAATGAGCAGTTCTTC.

To note about this clone: Other DNA sequences in this sample translate to the same CDR3. The chain uses TRBV18 and TRBJ2-2; 8 bases agree with TRBD2. Germline CDR1 KGHSH, CDR2 LQKENI. This CDR3 is built from 16 residues. Trimming cost V 3 bases and J 0 bases; bases outside gene matches: 3. CDR3 DNA sequence: TGTGCCAGCTCACCCCCGGGGGGGTCGAACACCGGGGAGCTGTTTTTT. As protein: CASSPPGGSNTGELFF. Supplemented by reference TRBV18 and TRBJ2-2, the full variable domain reads NAGVMQNPRHLVRRRGQEARLRCSPMKGHSHVYWYRQLPEEGLKFMVYLQKENIIDESGMPKERFSAEFPKEGPSILRIQQVVRGDSAAYFCASSPPGGSNTGELFFGEGSRLTVL.

This chain links TRBV29-1 with TRBJ2-5; D perhaps matches TRBD1 (6 bases). V was shortened by 7 bases and J by 5 bases, with 20 bases between the two germline ends. Germline CDR1 SQVTM, CDR2 ANQGSEA. The CDR3 has 14 amino acids. In DNA, the CDR3 is TGCAGCGGTAGCTCGGCGTCAGGGGAGGAGACCCAGTACTTC. This translates into CSGSSASGEETQYF.

J is TRBJ1-1 and V is TRBV6-6, with D unclear. The V gene lost 7 bases and the J gene lost 1 base, with 16 bases spanning the gap. Germline loops: CDR1 MNHNY, CDR2 SVGAGI (reference sequence). CDR3 length: 15 amino acids. CDR3 loop: CASTPPGRQNTEAFF. The CDR3, as DNA: TGTGCCAGCACCCCCCCAGGCCGGCAGAACACTGAAGCTTTCTTT.

This chain connects TRBV7-2 to TRBJ2-2; 7 bases fit TRBD2. The CDR3 spans 17 residues. V shed 6 bases, J shed 1 base, and the junction held 11 bases outside the gene matches. CDR1 is SGHTA, CDR2 FQGNSA, per germline. This CDR3 is CASSHPVGGRNTGELFF. DNA of the CDR3: TGTGCCAGCAGTCACCCGGTCGGCGGGAGGAACACCGGGGAGCTGTTTTTT.

This chain's CDR3 is CASSLATGEAFF. As DNA, the CDR3 is TGTGCCAGCAGCTTGGCTACAGGGGAAGCTTTCTTT. J is TRBJ1-1 and V is TRBV5-6; perhaps TRBD1 as D (6 bases). Germline CDR1 and CDR2: SGHDT and YYEEEE. Trimming took off 0 bases at V and 8 bases at J, with 8 bases between the two ends. The CDR3 is made up of 12 amino acids.

J is TRBJ1-2 and V is TRBV7-8, with D perhaps TRBD1 (6 bases). This CDR3 is 17 amino acids long. Trimming left V 0 bases short and J 0 bases short, with 14 bases between. Germline V CDR1 and CDR2: SGHVS, FQNEAQ. The CDR3 sequence: CASSLAGPGATNYGYTF. For the CDR3, the DNA is TGTGCCAGCAGCTTAGCGGGGCCAGGGGCTACTAACTATGGCTACACCTTC.

The rearrangement links TRBV15 to TRBJ1-1, with D uncertain. V lost 3 bases to trimming and J lost 6 bases, with 11 bases between them. CDR1 is LNHNV, CDR2 YYDKDF, per germline (reference sequence). This CDR3 region has 13 residues. This CDR3 is CATSSLGRSEAFF. The CDR3 DNA reads as TGTGCCACCAGCAGCCTAGGGCGGTCTGAAGCTTTCTTT.

As regards this clone: Other DNA sequences in the same sample also yield this CDR3. The chain links TRBV30 to TRBJ1-3; TRBD1 might be the D (6 bases). V was shortened by 0 bases and J by 4 bases, with 7 bases between the two germline ends. Germline CDR1 is GTSNPN and CDR2 is SVGIG (reference sequence). This CDR3 region has 13 residues. The CDR3 is CAWSVTGGNTIYF. The CDR3 coding sequence is TGTGCCTGGAGTGTAACAGGGGGAAACACCATATATTTT.

The V and J genes are TRBV11-1 and TRBJ2-3; no firm D call. Germline assignment: CDR1 SGHAT and CDR2 FQDESV (reference sequence). The CDR3 runs to 14 residues. V lost 1 base and J 3 bases, leaving 8 bases between the germline ends. The CDR3 DNA reads as TGTGCCAGCAGCTTAGACCAGAAAACAGATACGCAGTATTTT. It codes for CASSLDQKTDTQYF.

This chain joins TRBV9 and TRBJ2-2; 7 nucleotides agree with TRBD2. Germline V lookup: CDR1 SGDLS, CDR2 YYNGEE. J lost 4 bases, V lost 4 bases, and 4 bases had no gene match. The CDR3 extends over 14 amino acids. The CDR3 coding sequence is TGTGCCAGCAGCCGGTCTAGCGGCACCGGGGAGCTGTTTTTT. Encoded protein: CASSRSSGTGELFF.

The chain links TRBV5-4 to TRBJ1-1; D might be TRBD1 (5 bases). Germline CDR1 SGHNT, CDR2 YYREEE (reference sequence). Trimming removed 1 base at V and 5 bases at J, with 9 bases between. The CDR3 runs 13 residues. The CDR3 is CASSLQGLTEAFF. The CDR3 DNA reads TGTGCCAGCAGCTTGCAGGGCTTGACTGAAGCTTTCTTT.